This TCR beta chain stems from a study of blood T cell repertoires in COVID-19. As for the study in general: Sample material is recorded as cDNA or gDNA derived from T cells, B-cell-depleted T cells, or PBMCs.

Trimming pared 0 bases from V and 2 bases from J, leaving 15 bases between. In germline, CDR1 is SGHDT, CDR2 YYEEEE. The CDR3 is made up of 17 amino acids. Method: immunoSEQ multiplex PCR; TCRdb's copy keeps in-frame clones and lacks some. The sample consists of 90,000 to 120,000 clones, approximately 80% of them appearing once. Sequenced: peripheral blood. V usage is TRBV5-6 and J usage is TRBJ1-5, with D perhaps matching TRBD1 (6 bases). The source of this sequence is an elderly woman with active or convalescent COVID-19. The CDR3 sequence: CASSLGIGGGGNQPQHF. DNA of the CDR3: TGTGCCAGCAGCTTGGGGATAGGGGGAGGGGGCAATCAGCCCCAGCATTTT.